This entry features one TCR beta chain sequence. Its specificity is not known. The record originates from a study of cytomegalovirus exposure and HLA in healthy donors. The overall study: In a later analysis, the roughly 120 validation repertoires were reported to have used the same platform as the roughly 610 first-cohort repertoires. Broader study findings: It was 164 TCR beta chains that were listed as cytomegalovirus-associated.

Assay used: immunoSEQ multiplex PCR; TCRdb lists only in-frame clones, some missing. The sample gives a few hundred thousand clones, around 91% of which show up once; under 0.4% is in the top ten. This CDR3 has 14 residues. The germline V gene has CDR1 SGDLS and CDR2 YYNGEE. Trimming removed 3 bases at V and 9 bases at J, with 13 bases between. The chain combines TRBV9 with TRBJ1-6; D remains unclear. The sequencing sample was made of PBMCs. The source of this sequence is a woman between 18 and 29 years old in good health and CMV-seronegative. CDR3 nucleotide sequence: TGTGCCAGCAGCGCTACAAGTAGCGGTTCACCCCTCCACTTT. Translated, it gives CASSATSSGSPLHF.